This T cell receptor beta chain was captured by sequencing in a study of blood T cells in healthy people across ages. Next came a second PCR, run for roughly 6 to 11 cycles, which used a sample-barcoded 5' primer along with a J-beta primer mix. Each cDNA was tagged by a template-switch adaptor containing 12 random nucleotides. MiXCR, run by TCRdb on the 5' RACE reads, gives a single entry per CDR3 protein. The repertoire holds more than 1 million distinct CDR3 sequences, with less than 50% as singletons. What was sequenced was blood. This receptor was identified in a woman aged 55-75 years in good health.

CDR3 loop: CSARVAGDAKNIQYF. For the CDR3, the DNA is TGCAGTGCTAGAGTAGCGGGAGATGCCAAAAACATTCAGTACTTC. This sequence joins TRBV20-1 and TRBJ2-5; TRBD2 aligns across 9 bases. The DNA matches TRBJ2-4 better at its end, which makes the J call doubtful. The germline gives CDR1 DFQATT, CDR2 SNEGSKA (reference sequence). There are 15 residues in the CDR3.